This TCR beta chain was identified during a study of vaccination effects on CD4 cells after COVID-19 (dated by TCRdb to between 2021 and 2022). Concerning the study at large: Each participant received two doses of an mRNA SARS-CoV-2 vaccine, either BNT162b2 or mRNA-1273. In both COVID-19 convalescent patients and infection-naive vaccine recipients, the study compared SARS-CoV-2 spike-specific CD4+ TCR repertoires from before mRNA vaccination with those from after it. The full study included ten to eleven COVID-19 convalescent patients and a few SARS-CoV-2-naive healthy vaccine recipients. Cultures from other donors in the study were sequenced using the Oncomine TCR Beta short-read assay on an Illumina iSeq 100. What the study reported, not specific to this receptor: At late post-vaccination timepoints, both infection-induced and vaccine-induced clones showed marked clonal contraction, consistent with waning T cell responses. The study was limited by a small number of convalescent patients, and early post-infection timepoints were lacking. Among healthy vaccine recipients, nearly all vaccine-induced clones were SARS-CoV-2 mono-reactive, and only 1 of 255 was cross-reactive with common cold coronaviruses.

The ViraFEST assay stimulated PBMC with viral peptide pools and then used TCR sequencing to identify antigen-specific CD4+ T cell clonotypes by expansion. After 10 days of culture, CD4+ T cells were isolated with the EasySep CD4+ T cell isolation kit. Negative nucleocapsid antibody results before and after vaccination confirmed that the healthy vaccine recipients had no prior SARS-CoV-2 infection. Each well held fewer than 2.5 million PBMC cultured in IMDM containing around 5% human AB serum, 8 to 10 IU/ml IL-2 and gentamicin, along with around 9.4 ug/ml peptides. On days 3 and 7, half of the culture medium was replaced with fresh IL-2-containing medium. Unless otherwise noted, each peptide stimulation condition was cultured in triplicate wells. PBMC were separated from whole blood using Ficoll-Paque Plus gradient centrifugation and were then either cryopreserved at -140C or used fresh. The overlapping peptide pools covered the spike proteins of SARS-CoV-2 as well as those of the common cold coronaviruses HCoV-NL63, HCoV-OC43 and HCoV-229E. The QIAamp micro DNA kit was used to extract genomic DNA from the cultured CD4+ T cells.

Libraries were prepared through the immunoSEQ multiplex PCR assay. DNA from the cultured and isolated CD4+ T cells underwent TCR beta CDR3 sequencing. On the authors' methods: Non-productive TCR sequences were removed, reads were trimmed to the CDR3 region, and CDR3s of at least 7 amino acids were retained. The MANAFEST web app was used to identify antigen-specific clonotypes by comparing expansion in peptide wells with expansion in reference cultures. For clones to be considered positive, expansion at FDR<0.05 versus reference and all other wells, an odds ratio above 5, and a frequency above 0.1% in two replicate wells were required. Clonotypes significantly expanded in SARS-CoV-2 spike wells and in at least one common cold coronavirus spike condition were defined as cross-reactive. Using the stringdist R package, CDR3 similarity was measured by Levenshtein distance, and unrooted trees were constructed with ape in R 3.6.1. This immuneACCESS table, as held by TCRdb, lists in-frame sequences with V and J called but not all clones. Of the missing ones, under half trace to an unresolved V gene in checked studies; the others have no known cause. For V, J and clone size, that table is used; D and trimming come from the DNA. This sample has around 71,000 clones in its table, and approximately 70% of those were observed once. Approximately 3.8% of the sample lies in the top ten.

A remark on this clone: Its target antigen remains unknown. Base qualities are missing; no much larger clone stands one base away.

V is shortened by 4 bases, J by 5 bases, and the region joining them spans 10 bases. CDR1 and CDR2 were assigned from the germline V gene as SGHRS and YFSETQ. Inclusive of the bounding cysteine and phenylalanine, the CDR3 is 14 residues long. Kept here is only the CDR3 DNA, which spans 42 bases and is read in frame from base 1. The TCR comes from a human donor who received a COVID-19 vaccine. Here the sequenced sample was CD4+ T cells from PBMCs cultured with HCoV-OC43 spike peptides, taken before COVID-19 vaccination. The cell subset or site tag for this specimen amounts to: HCoV-OC43 spike overlapping peptide pool stimulation. The rearranged chain carries TRBV5-1 and TRBJ1-6; a weak D assignment points to TRBD1 (5 bases agree). For the CDR3, the sequence is CASSPREDNSPLHF. In nucleotide form, the sequence is TGCGCCAGCAGCCCCAGGGAGGATAATTCACCCCTCCACTTT.